This TCR beta chain was recovered during a study of T cell responses to AZD1222 COVID-19 vaccine. Sequencing used immunoSEQ multiplex PCR; TCRdb keeps in-frame clones, though not all of them. The profile shows about 100,000 clones, roughly nine tenths of them singletons. V lost 0 bases to trimming and J lost 6 bases, with 14 bases between them. The CDR3 is 15 residues long. Germline V gives CDR1 SGHNT, CDR2 YYREEE (reference sequence). This clone appeared a few times. The starting material was peripheral blood, obtained 28 days after the second AZD1222 dose. This chain uses TRBV5-4 with TRBJ2-3; D ambiguous. The clonotype originates from an adult who received the AZD1222 COVID-19 vaccine. The CDR3 coding sequence is TGTGCCAGCAGCTTGGGGTCCTCAGATGGGGATACGCAGTATTTT. It specifies CASSLGSSDGDTQYF.